The 3 T cell receptor beta chains listed next were all sequenced from one sample in a study of T cell responses to AZD1222 COVID-19 vaccine. Libraries were prepared by immunoSEQ multiplex PCR; TCRdb keeps only in-frame clonotypes and omits some of them. The sample lists approximately 180,000 clones, around nine tenths occurring once. Sequencing used peripheral blood, obtained 28 days after the second dose of the MenACWY control vaccine. The receptors here all came from an adult who received the MenACWY meningococcal vaccine as a control.

This CDR3 is CATQGEQGGYTF. The CDR3 DNA reads as TGTGCCACCCAAGGGGAGCAAGGCGGCTACACCTTC. The rearrangement joins TRBV10-3 to TRBJ1-2; tentative D call: TRBD1 (5 bases). Trimming removed 10 bases from V and 8 bases from J, with 17 bases in between. Germline V gene lookup returns CDR1 ENHRY and CDR2 SYGVKD. CDR3 length: 12 residues.

The V and J genes are TRBV7-2 and TRBJ1-6, with a tentative D call TRBD1 (6 bases). CDR1 is SGHTA, CDR2 FQGNSA, per germline. The CDR3 has 16 amino acids. V was shortened by 10 bases and J by 5 bases, with 21 bases between the two germline ends. CDR3 sequence: CATRREGGRNNSPLHF. The CDR3 nucleotides are TGTGCCACCCGACGGGAGGGGGGACGGAATAATTCACCCCTCCACTTT.

The chain is built from TRBV9 and TRBJ1-2; 7 bases line up with TRBD1. From germline, CDR1 is SGDLS and CDR2 YYNGEE. V was clipped by 0 bases and J by 7 bases; unmatched bases: 9. The CDR3 extends over 15 amino acids. CDR3 residues: CASSVVAEGAPGYTF. The CDR3, as DNA: TGTGCCAGCAGCGTAGTAGCAGAGGGGGCGCCTGGCTACACCTTC.